The T cell receptor (beta chain) under discussion was sequenced for a study of blood T cell repertoires in COVID-19. Across the whole study: Samples taken during acute and convalescent COVID-19 were collected in the United States, Italy and Spain. PBMCs, B-cell-depleted T cells, or T cells were the source of the cDNA or gDNA that made up the material.

In the authors' methods: Estimated nucleated cell counts came from reference gene primer amplification. Clones were sequenced by immunoSEQ multiplex PCR, and TCRdb holds only the in-frame ones, with some missing. V, J and clone size are those of that table, while D and trimming were read from the DNA. This table holds 200,000 to 250,000 clones, about three quarters found once. CDR3 length equals 14 residues. CDR1 and CDR2 from the germline V gene are MNHEY and SVGAGI. J was trimmed by 7 bases and V by 6 bases; bases with no gene match: 9. The sequencing sample was made of peripheral blood. The source of this sequence is a woman aged 70-85 years with acute or convalescent COVID-19. V gene TRBV6-5 combines with J gene TRBJ1-2, with 9 bases that match TRBD1. DNA for the CDR3: TGTGCCAGCAGCCGGAACAGGGGGCAGGGTGGCTACACCTTC. This gives the protein CASSRNRGQGGYTF.